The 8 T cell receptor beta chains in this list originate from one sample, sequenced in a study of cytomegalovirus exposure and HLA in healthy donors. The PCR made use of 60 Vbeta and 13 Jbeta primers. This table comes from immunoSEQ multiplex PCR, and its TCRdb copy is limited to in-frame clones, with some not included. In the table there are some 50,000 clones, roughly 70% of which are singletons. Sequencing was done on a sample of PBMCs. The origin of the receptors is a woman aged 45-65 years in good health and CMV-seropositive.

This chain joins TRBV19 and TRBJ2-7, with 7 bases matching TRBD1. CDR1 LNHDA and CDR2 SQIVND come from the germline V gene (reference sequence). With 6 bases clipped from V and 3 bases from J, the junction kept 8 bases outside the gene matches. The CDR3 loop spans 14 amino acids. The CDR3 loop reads CASSLGTAHYEQYF. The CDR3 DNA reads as TGTGCCAGTAGCCTCGGGACAGCACACTACGAGCAGTACTTC.

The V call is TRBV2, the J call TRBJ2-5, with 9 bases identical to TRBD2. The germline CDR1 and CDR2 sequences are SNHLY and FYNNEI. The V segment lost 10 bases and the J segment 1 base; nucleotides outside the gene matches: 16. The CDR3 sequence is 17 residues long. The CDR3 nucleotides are TGTGCCACCGTGGAACAGCGGGGGGTCGGCCTCCAAGAGACCCAGTACTTC. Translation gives CATVEQRGVGLQETQYF.

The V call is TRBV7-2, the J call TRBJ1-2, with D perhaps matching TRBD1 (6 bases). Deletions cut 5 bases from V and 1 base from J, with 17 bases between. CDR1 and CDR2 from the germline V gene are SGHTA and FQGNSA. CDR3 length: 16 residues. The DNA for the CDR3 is TGTGCCAGCAGCCCCCAAGGTGGGACAAGTAACTATGGCTACACCTTC. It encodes CASSPQGGTSNYGYTF.

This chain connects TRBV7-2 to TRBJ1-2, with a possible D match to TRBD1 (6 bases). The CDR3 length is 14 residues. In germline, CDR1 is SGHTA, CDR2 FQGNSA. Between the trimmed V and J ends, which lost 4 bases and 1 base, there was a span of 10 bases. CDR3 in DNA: TGTGCCAGCAGCTCGACAGGAATTAACTATGGCTACACCTTC. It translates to CASSSTGINYGYTF.

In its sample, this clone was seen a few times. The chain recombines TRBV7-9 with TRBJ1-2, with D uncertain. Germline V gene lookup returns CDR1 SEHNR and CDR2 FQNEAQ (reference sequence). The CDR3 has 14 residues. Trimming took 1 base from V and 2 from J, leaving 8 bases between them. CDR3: CASSLGRVNYGYTF. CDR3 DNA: TGTGCCAGCAGCTTAGGACGGGTCAACTATGGCTACACCTTC.

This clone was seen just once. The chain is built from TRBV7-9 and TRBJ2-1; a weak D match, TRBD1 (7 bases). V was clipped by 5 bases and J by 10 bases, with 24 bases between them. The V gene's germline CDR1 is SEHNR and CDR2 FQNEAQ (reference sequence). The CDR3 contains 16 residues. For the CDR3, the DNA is TGTGCCAGCAGCGCCACGGCGGGACAGACTAAATGGGAGCAGTTCTTC. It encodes CASSATAGQTKWEQFF.

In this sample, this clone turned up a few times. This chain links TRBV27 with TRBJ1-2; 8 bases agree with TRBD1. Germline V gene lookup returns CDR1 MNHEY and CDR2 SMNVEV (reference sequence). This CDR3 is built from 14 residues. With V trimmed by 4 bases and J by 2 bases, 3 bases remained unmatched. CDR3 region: CASSSTGANYGYTF. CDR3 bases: TGTGCCAGCAGTTCGACAGGGGCGAACTATGGCTACACCTTC.

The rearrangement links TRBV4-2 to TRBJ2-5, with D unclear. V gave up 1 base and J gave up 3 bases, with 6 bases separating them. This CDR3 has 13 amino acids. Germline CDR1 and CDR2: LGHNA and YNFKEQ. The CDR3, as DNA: TGTGCCAGCAGCCAAGGGCAGAAAGAGACCCAGTACTTC. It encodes CASSQGQKETQYF.